Listed here are 21 T cell receptor beta chains from one sample, sequenced in a study of OX40 agonist ivuxolimab in advanced cancers. TCRdb keeps only in-frame clones here, not all; method: immunoSEQ multiplex PCR. The repertoire has over 60,000 clones, over 75% of them found once; the top ten carry 0.94%. The specimen comprised CD4+ or CD8+ T cells sorted from blood, sampled in a trial of the OX40 agonist ivuxolimab. The receptors here all came from an adult with an advanced solid tumor such as melanoma, head and neck, liver or kidney cancer.

This clone was counted once. J is TRBJ2-1 and V is TRBV19; the match to TRBD2 covers 7 bases. V lost 3 bases and J lost 10; bases outside the gene matches: 15. The V gene's germline CDR1 is LNHDA and CDR2 SQIVND (reference sequence). The CDR3 extends over 16 amino acids. The DNA of the CDR3 is TGTGCCAGTAGTATTACGGGGCTAGCGGAGGGCGGGGAGCAGTTCTTC. As protein: CASSITGLAEGGEQFF. Filled out from reference TRBV19 and TRBJ2-1, the complete variable domain reads DGGITQSPKYLFRKEGQNVTLSCEQNLNHDAMYWYRQDPGQGLRLIYYSQIVNDFQKGDIAEGYSVSREKKESFPLTVTSAQKNPTAFYLCASSITGLAEGGEQFFGPGTRLTVL.

The chain is built from TRBV7-8 and TRBJ2-1; D remains ambiguous. Germline V gene data show CDR1 as SGHVS and CDR2 as FQNEAQ. This CDR3 region has 11 residues. V lost 1 base and J lost 9, with 4 bases in between. The CDR3 coding sequence is TGTGCCAGCAGCTTAGGAAGTGAGCAGTTCTTC. Amino acid sequence: CASSLGSEQFF.

This CDR3 is CASNRRDSGTYEQYF. The CDR3 region has the DNA TGTGCCAGCAACCGACGGGACAGCGGGACCTACGAGCAGTACTTC. The chain is built from TRBV6-6 and TRBJ2-7; the D call may be TRBD1 or TRBD2 (7 bases each). The CDR3 covers 15 residues. Germline V gene sequence: CDR1 MNHNY, CDR2 SVGAGI (reference sequence). V lost 7 bases, J lost 2 bases, and 18 bases lay in between.

With respect to this clone: The germline gene is not matched at one end of the junction; a read error may be the cause. The chain is built from TRBV7-7 and TRBJ2-5, with TRBD1 matching 7 bases. In germline, CDR1 is SSHAT, CDR2 FNYEAQ (reference sequence). The CDR3 runs 13 residues. For the CDR3, the DNA is TGTGCTAGCAGCAGGGGGTATAAAGAGACCCAGTACTTC. Its translation: CASSRGYKETQYF.

The J gene is TRBJ2-1, the V gene TRBV29-1; maybe TRBD1 (6 bases). Trimming stripped 2 bases from V and 0 bases from J, with 14 bases between. Germline V gene lookup returns CDR1 SQVTM and CDR2 ANQGSEA. The CDR3 extends over 16 amino acids. This CDR3 is CSVETPTGSSYNEQFF. Here the CDR3 DNA reads TGCAGCGTTGAAACCCCCACAGGGAGCTCCTACAATGAGCAGTTCTTC.

The table lists this clone with a few counts. The rearrangement joins TRBV29-1 to TRBJ2-2; TRBD1 matches at 7 bases. The CDR3 length is 12 residues. In germline, CDR1 is SQVTM, CDR2 ANQGSEA. V lost 4 bases, J lost 6 bases, and 2 bases stayed unmatched. CDR3 loop: CSVVGQSGELFF. The DNA of the CDR3 is TGCAGCGTTGTGGGACAGTCCGGGGAGCTGTTTTTT.

J is TRBJ2-5 and V is TRBV2; D not resolved. The germline gives CDR1 SNHLY, CDR2 FYNNEI. V shed 9 bases and J shed 5 bases, with 13 bases lying between them. This CDR3 is built from 12 residues. CDR3 in amino acids: CASRDLRETQYF. Here the CDR3 DNA reads TGTGCCAGTAGAGATCTTCGGGAGACCCAGTACTTC.

Only a few counts were recorded for this clone. The chain carries TRBV7-9 and TRBJ1-5; TRBD1 agrees at 7 bases. V lost 5 bases to trimming and J lost 5 bases; unmatched junction nucleotides: 9. This CDR3 has 15 amino acids. Looked up from germline, CDR1 is SEHNR and CDR2 is FQNEAQ (reference sequence). CDR3 DNA sequence: TGTGCCAGCAGCATAACAGGGGCGCCGGATCAGCCCCAGCATTTT. Translating it yields CASSITGAPDQPQHF.

The rearrangement joins TRBV7-9 to TRBJ1-1; the match to TRBD1 covers 8 bases. Trimming took 5 bases from V and 1 from J; bases not matched to a gene: 9. The CDR3 loop spans 16 amino acids. Germline V CDR1 and CDR2: SEHNR, FQNEAQ (reference sequence). The CDR3, as DNA: TGTGCCAGCAGCACTAGCGTGGGGACAGGGAACACTGAAGCTTTCTTT. Translation: CASSTSVGTGNTEAFF.

The CDR3 region is CASSSGTNYGYTF. DNA for the CDR3: TGTGCCAGCAGCTCCGGGACAAACTATGGCTACACCTTC. The chain couples TRBV5-6 to TRBJ1-2, with a tentative D call TRBD1 (6 bases). The CDR3 has 13 residues. V was shortened by 3 bases and J by 2 bases, with 8 bases between the two germline ends. The V gene's germline CDR1 is SGHDT and CDR2 YYEEEE.

This chain connects TRBV6-5 to TRBJ2-4; D is perhaps TRBD2 (5 bases). Trimming removed 6 bases at V and 9 bases at J, with 18 bases between. Germline assignment: CDR1 MNHEY and CDR2 SVGAGI. This CDR3 region has 14 residues. The CDR3 DNA follows: TGTGCCAGCAGCTTAAAACGGACTCGCCTCATTCAGTACTTC. Its protein product is CASSLKRTRLIQYF.

V gene TRBV30 combines with J gene TRBJ2-5; TRBD2 is a possible D gene (6 bases). V was pared by 4 bases and J by 4 bases, with 7 bases between. This CDR3 contains 11 residues. The germline V gene encodes CDR1 GTSNPN and CDR2 SVGIG (reference sequence). The CDR3 reads CAWNGGETQYF. The CDR3 nucleotides read TGTGCCTGGAACGGGGGAGAGACCCAGTACTTC. Together with reference TRBV30 and TRBJ2-5, the CDR3 gives the full variable domain: SQTIHQWPATLVQPVGSPLSLECTVEGTSNPNLYWYRQAAGRGLQLLFYSVGIGQISSEVPQNLSASRPQDRQFILSSKKLLLSDSGFYLCAWNGGETQYFGPGTRLLVL.

V gene TRBV4-1 combines with J gene TRBJ1-4; D may be TRBD1 (5 bases). Germline lookup yields CDR1 MGHRA and CDR2 YSYEKL. The CDR3 loop spans 15 amino acids. V lost 5 bases and J 7 bases, leaving 17 bases between the germline ends. Here the CDR3 reads CASSKSGPGFEKLFF. The CDR3 nucleotides are TGCGCCAGCAGCAAGTCGGGACCCGGATTTGAAAAACTGTTTTTT.

In this sample, this clone turned up once. The chain uses TRBV7-9 and TRBJ2-7; D is uncertain. The CDR3 is 15 residues long. Trimming took 0 bases from V and 3 from J, leaving 12 bases between them. Germline CDR1 and CDR2: SEHNR and FQNEAQ (reference sequence). This CDR3 is CASSLARLGDYEQYF. In nucleotides, the CDR3 is TGTGCCAGCAGCTTAGCACGTCTTGGGGACTACGAGCAGTACTTC.

This clone turned up a few times. This rearrangement joins TRBV2 to TRBJ2-3; D is unresolved. Deletions cut 7 bases from V and 8 bases from J, with 13 bases between. Germline V CDR1 and CDR2: SNHLY, FYNNEI. This CDR3 contains 12 residues. The CDR3 sequence: CASTPYSGTQYF. CDR3 DNA sequence: TGTGCCAGCACCCCCTACTCCGGTACGCAGTATTTT.

The chain couples TRBV6-1 to TRBJ1-3; D unresolved. The length of the CDR3 is 16 residues. Trimming took off 3 bases at V and 0 bases at J, with 12 bases between the two ends. The germline gives CDR1 MNHNS, CDR2 SASEGT. The CDR3 loop reads CASSDSFGFSGNTIYF. The CDR3 DNA reads TGTGCCAGCAGTGATAGTTTTGGGTTCTCTGGAAACACCATATATTTT.

This chain links TRBV4-1 with TRBJ2-3, with 8 bases identical to TRBD2. Trimming at V came to 0 bases and at J to 4 bases, leaving 6 bases not matched to a gene. The germline V gene encodes CDR1 MGHRA and CDR2 YSYEKL. The CDR3 is 16 amino acids. The CDR3 sequence: CASSQDGAGRADTQYF. Written as DNA, the CDR3 is TGCGCCAGCAGCCAAGATGGGGCCGGGAGGGCAGATACGCAGTATTTT.

This chain connects TRBV7-8 to TRBJ1-5; 8 nucleotides agree with TRBD1. The germline gives CDR1 SGHVS, CDR2 FQNEAQ. V shed 5 bases, J shed 0 bases, and the junction held 6 bases outside the gene matches. The CDR3 extends over 16 amino acids. CDR3 in DNA: TGTGCCAGCAGCCTTGGACAGGGCTATAGCAATCAGCCCCAGCATTTT. Protein product: CASSLGQGYSNQPQHF.

Concerning this clone: The sample contains more than one DNA sequence encoding this CDR3. This chain connects TRBV7-9 to TRBJ2-7, with 7 bases matching TRBD1. The CDR3 is 14 amino acids. The germline gives CDR1 SEHNR, CDR2 FQNEAQ (reference sequence). The trim removed 4 bases at V and 0 bases at J, leaving 3 bases unmatched. The CDR3 reads CASSSTGTSYEQYF. For the CDR3, the DNA is TGTGCCAGCAGCTCGACAGGGACCTCCTACGAGCAGTACTTC.

V gene TRBV7-9 combines with J gene TRBJ2-3; D not certain. V was cut by 5 bases and J by 2 bases, with 11 bases left in between. Germline CDR1 SEHNR, CDR2 FQNEAQ (reference sequence). The CDR3 has 14 amino acids. Here the CDR3 DNA reads TGTGCCAGCAGCCCAGGTCTCACCACAGATACGCAGTATTTT. This codes for CASSPGLTTDTQYF.

The chain combines TRBV6-5 with TRBJ1-2; D remains ambiguous. The CDR3 is made up of 14 amino acids. The V end was cut by 5 bases, the J end by 4 bases, with 14 bases between. Looked up from germline, CDR1 is MNHEY and CDR2 is SVGAGI. The CDR3 DNA sequence: TGTGCCAGCAGTCCCAATCCCGACACCTATGGCTACACCTTC. Amino acids: CASSPNPDTYGYTF.